Shown below are 17 T cell receptor beta chains from a single sample sequenced in a study of cytomegalovirus exposure and HLA in healthy donors. With 60 Vbeta and 13 Jbeta primers, the PCR was carried out. Clones were sequenced by immunoSEQ multiplex PCR, and TCRdb holds only the in-frame ones, with some missing. Found here are approximately 170,000 clones, roughly 80% of them singletons; the top ten hold less than 2.5%. Sequencing was performed on PBMCs. The receptors stem from a male donor in good health and CMV-seronegative.

This rearrangement joins TRBV29-1 to TRBJ2-3; TRBD2 aligns across 7 bases. The CDR3 has 14 amino acids. CDR1 and CDR2 (germline): SQVTM, ANQGSEA. J gave up 1 base and V 4 bases, and 5 bases lay outside the gene matches. CDR3 sequence: CSVGTSEGTDTQYF. CDR3 bases: TGCAGCGTTGGTACTAGCGAGGGCACAGATACGCAGTATTTT.

The gene calls are TRBV19 and TRBJ2-7; 8 nucleotides align to TRBD2. This CDR3 contains 16 residues. Germline V lookup: CDR1 LNHDA, CDR2 SQIVND (reference sequence). After removal of 4 bases from V and 0 bases from J, the junction contained 8 bases not matched to a gene. The CDR3 loop reads CASSKAGAVLSYEQYF. DNA for the CDR3: TGTGCCAGTAGTAAAGCGGGGGCCGTCCTCTCCTACGAGCAGTACTTC.

The V and J genes are TRBV13 and TRBJ2-7; 8 nucleotides match TRBD1. This CDR3 has 15 amino acids. Germline V gives CDR1 PRHDT, CDR2 FYEKMQ (reference sequence). The ends lost 4 bases at V and 2 bases at J; junction bases unmatched: 7. CDR3 sequence: CASSSGDRTPYEQYF. The CDR3 DNA reads TGTGCCAGCAGCTCGGGGGACAGGACCCCCTACGAGCAGTACTTC.

This clone was observed a few times. V gene TRBV6-1 combines with J gene TRBJ2-7; D is unclear. Germline CDR1 MNHNS, CDR2 SASEGT. This CDR3 spans 14 amino acids. Trimming cost V 0 bases and J 2 bases, with 8 bases left between them. The CDR3 loop is CASSEAAVTYEQYF. The CDR3 DNA is TGTGCCAGCAGTGAAGCGGCGGTAACCTACGAGCAGTACTTC.

This chain connects TRBV18 to TRBJ2-3, with 16 bases that match TRBD2. The V gene's germline CDR1 is KGHSH and CDR2 LQKENI. This CDR3 has 17 residues. V lost 3 bases, J lost 4 bases, and 4 bases stayed unmatched. The DNA for the CDR3 is TGTGCCAGCTCACCCCAGGGACTAGCGGGGGGGCCAGATACGCAGTATTTT. It is translated as CASSPQGLAGGPDTQYF.

The chain has TRBV5-1 and TRBJ1-2; 9 bases align to TRBD1. V shed 3 bases and J 3 bases; nucleotides not matched to a gene: 6. From germline, CDR1 is SGHRS and CDR2 YFSETQ. The CDR3 is 15 residues long. CDR3 nucleotide sequence: TGCGCCAGCAGCTCAGGGACAGGGAGGGACTATGGCTACACCTTC. Translating gives CASSSGTGRDYGYTF. Combining the CDR3 with reference TRBV5-1 and TRBJ1-2 gives the whole variable domain KAGVTQTPRYLIKTRGQQVTLSCSPISGHRSVSWYQQTPGQGLQFLFEYFSETQRNKGNFPGRFSGRQFSNSRSEMNVSTLELGDSALYLCASSSGTGRDYGYTFGSGTRLTVV.

V usage is TRBV29-1 and J usage is TRBJ2-1; maybe TRBD1 (5 bases). V was cut by 6 bases and J by 4 bases, with 10 bases left in between. The CDR3 has 12 residues. Per the germline V gene, CDR1 is SQVTM and CDR2 is ANQGSEA. CDR3 in amino acids: CSVGQEYNEQFF. DNA of the CDR3: TGCAGCGTGGGGCAAGAATACAATGAGCAGTTCTTC.

This rearrangement joins TRBV7-8 to TRBJ1-2; TRBD1 matches 11 bases. V lost 5 bases to trimming and J lost 7 bases; unmatched junction nucleotides: 9. Germline assignment: CDR1 SGHVS and CDR2 FQNEAQ. The CDR3 contains 15 residues. CDR3 amino acids: CASSHRDRGAGGYTF. CDR3 nucleotide sequence: TGTGCCAGCAGCCACCGGGACAGGGGGGCTGGTGGCTACACCTTC.

The rearrangement links TRBV2 to TRBJ2-7; D is perhaps TRBD2 (6 bases). This CDR3 comprises 14 residues. The germline V and J ends were trimmed by 3 bases and 4 bases, with 13 bases remaining between them. Germline CDR1 SNHLY, CDR2 FYNNEI. The CDR3 here is CASSEQGRSYEQYF. The CDR3 DNA sequence: TGTGCCAGCAGTGAGCAAGGGAGGAGTTACGAGCAGTACTTC.

This chain connects TRBV9 to TRBJ2-5, with TRBD2 identical over 8 bases. The germline V gene encodes CDR1 SGDLS and CDR2 YYNGEE. V was clipped by 0 bases and J by 4 bases; unmatched bases: 5. This CDR3 comprises 15 residues. DNA for the CDR3: TGTGCCAGCAGCGTAGCGGGGGGGCGCGGAGAGACCCAGTACTTC. Protein: CASSVAGGRGETQYF.

This clone was picked up a small number of times. The V and J genes are TRBV4-3 and TRBJ1-2, with a tentative D call TRBD1 (5 bases). The CDR3 extends over 13 amino acids. V lost 0 bases to trimming and J lost 10 bases, with 12 bases between them. Per germline, CDR1 LGHNA and CDR2 YSLEER. The CDR3 sequence is CASSQDGARPYTF. The CDR3 DNA sequence: TGCGCCAGCAGCCAAGATGGGGCGCGGCCCTACACCTTC.

Comments on this clone: This CDR3 is also generated by other DNA sequences in the sample. V and J are TRBV5-1 and TRBJ2-3; D not certain. V was pared by 0 bases and J by 0 bases, with 5 bases between. The CDR3 spans 14 residues. CDR1 is SGHRS, CDR2 YFSETQ, per germline. In nucleotides, the CDR3 is TGCGCCAGCAGCTTGGGGAGTAGCACAGATACGCAGTATTTT. As protein: CASSLGSSTDTQYF. The full variable domain, with the rest looked up from reference TRBV5-1 and TRBJ2-3, is KAGVTQTPRYLIKTRGQQVTLSCSPISGHRSVSWYQQTPGQGLQFLFEYFSETQRNKGNFPGRFSGRQFSNSRSEMNVSTLELGDSALYLCASSLGSSTDTQYFGPGTRLTVL.

The chain combines TRBV9 with TRBJ2-3; no reliable D call. Trimming took off 5 bases at V and 2 bases at J, with 9 bases between the two ends. The CDR3 runs 13 residues. The germline V gene has CDR1 SGDLS and CDR2 YYNGEE. CDR3 amino acids: CASSNGVTDTQYF. As DNA, the CDR3 is TGTGCCAGCAGTAACGGTGTCACAGATACGCAGTATTTT.

The V call is TRBV5-4, the J call TRBJ1-6, with TRBD1 identical over 7 bases. This CDR3 has 15 residues. Per the germline V gene, CDR1 is SGHNT and CDR2 is YYREEE (reference sequence). Losses at the gene ends were 2 bases for V and 8 bases for J; bases not matched to a gene: 7. The CDR3 loop is CASSFGWQGDSPLHF. CDR3 DNA sequence: TGTGCCAGCAGCTTTGGGTGGCAGGGGGATTCACCCCTCCACTTT.

This rearrangement joins TRBV28 to TRBJ1-2; 7 nucleotides match TRBD1. There are 16 residues in the CDR3. J was trimmed by 4 bases and V by 3 bases; bases with no gene match: 11. The germline gives CDR1 MDHEN, CDR2 SYDVKM. The CDR3 spells CASSFPRTGVLYGYTF. The DNA for the CDR3 is TGTGCCAGCAGTTTCCCTCGGACAGGCGTTCTCTATGGCTACACCTTC.

J is TRBJ2-5 and V is TRBV15; perhaps TRBD1 as D (5 bases). Matching the DNA end better, TRBJ2-7 makes the J call doubtful. This CDR3 comprises 13 residues. CDR1 is LNHNV, CDR2 YYDKDF, per germline (reference sequence). In DNA, the CDR3 is TGTGCCACCCGCCCCGACAGCTCCTACGAGCAGTACTTC. As protein: CATRPDSSYEQYF.

The V and J genes are TRBV19 and TRBJ1-1; D uncertain. Trimming took off 2 bases at V and 3 bases at J, with 7 bases between the two ends. Germline V gene lookup returns CDR1 LNHDA and CDR2 SQIVND (reference sequence). This CDR3 comprises 13 residues. The CDR3 region has the DNA TGTGCCAGTAGTATACGCGGTGACACTGAAGCTTTCTTT. Translation gives CASSIRGDTEAFF.